This TCR beta chain was observed in a study of shared clonotypes between healthy human individuals. For the study at large: The plates for each donor numbered three CD4 naive, three CD4 memory, two CD8 naive and one CD8 memory. Broader study findings: Generally, estimated richness proved larger in naive subsets than it did in memory subsets.

The authors ran the assay at deep level. Every immunoSEQ plate was one replicate of a subset's evenly spread DNA. Produced via immunoSEQ multiplex PCR; TCRdb's table is partial and in-frame only. The sample has around 2.1 million clones, about 92% seen once. Positively selected for CCR7, the CD45RO-negative cells used as naive CD8 cells excluded terminally differentiated effector memory CD45RA+ cells. The CDR3 covers 10 residues. CDR1 is MNHNS, CDR2 SASEGT, per germline. Trimming took off 8 bases at V and 10 bases at J, with 6 bases between the two ends. Details on this clone: Its antigen remains unknown.

Sequenced: naive CD8+ T cells from PBMCs. This chain connects TRBV6-1 to TRBJ1-6, with D unclear. The TCR originated in a man younger than 35 in good health. Some clones in this sample may be carry-over from other donors' samples. The CDR3 loop reads CASGVSPLHF. The CDR3 DNA follows: TGTGCCAGCGGGGTCTCACCCCTCCACTTT.